This T cell receptor (beta chain) originates from a study of T cells in Graves' hyperthyroidism and ophthalmopathy. This CDR3 contains 15 residues. Between the trimmed V and J ends, which lost 3 bases and 0 bases, there was a span of 12 bases. This clonotype was seen ten or more times. Hyperthyroidism had been newly diagnosed in patients aged 18 to 65, and its duration was under 2 months. The CDR3 regions of TCR beta were amplified from RNA transcripts. The HTBI primer set drove a first-round RT-PCR of the TCR CDR3. MiXCR was run by TCRdb on the multiplex PCR reads, yielding one entry per CDR3 protein. The table has about 500,000 distinct CDR3 sequences, approximately 14% seen once.

The chain joins TRBV12-3 or TRBV12-4 to TRBJ2-7, with a weak D call TRBD2 (5 bases). This clonotype originated in a woman aged 18-30 years with Graves' hyperthyroidism. Source material: blood. The chain's CDR3 is CASSLERMSSYEQYF. The CDR3 DNA reads as TGTGCCAGCAGTTTGGAGCGGATGAGCTCCTACGAGCAGTACTTC.